This T cell receptor (beta chain) derives from a study of Ad26.COV2.S vaccination and SARS-CoV-2 variants. Sequencing was performed with immunoSEQ multiplex PCR; in TCRdb, only in-frame clones are kept and a portion is missing. The data show roughly 500,000 clones, with about 83% seen just once and around 13% held by the top ten. Indicated treatment: some 20 received Ad26.COV2.S at low or high dose, single or two shots; roughly 5 received placebo; per-sample allocation not given. Samples came from day 63 after the first vaccine or placebo injection. The CDR3 extends over 14 amino acids. Germline V gives CDR1 LGHNT, CDR2 FRNRAP. V was cut by 1 base and J by 4 bases, with 8 bases left in between. Overall study results and limits: The study found higher spike-specific TCR breadth in vaccine than placebo recipients.

On this clone itself: Its matching antigen is unknown.

Sequenced material: peripheral blood, taken in a trial of Ad26.COV2.S vaccine versus placebo. This chain links TRBV12-5 with TRBJ1-3, with TRBD1 as a possible D gene (5 bases). The clonotype comes from a person between 18 and 59 years old who received the Ad26.COV2.S COVID-19 vaccine or a placebo. CDR3 amino acids: CASGLGGNGNTIYF. CDR3 DNA: TGTGCTAGTGGTTTGGGGGGGAACGGAAACACCATATATTTT.